Below, one T cell receptor beta chain is given with its context. This entry belongs to a study of blood T cell repertoires in COVID-19. Looking at the study overall: Specimens from acute and convalescent COVID-19 originated in the United States, Italy and Spain. Sample material is recorded as cDNA or gDNA derived from T cells, B-cell-depleted T cells, or PBMCs.

Followed over time, Seattle patients had been enrolled while infection was active. The CDR3 length is 13 residues. Trimming left V 7 bases short and J 3 bases short, with 12 bases between. Germline V gene data show CDR1 as LNHDA and CDR2 as SQIVND (reference sequence). Data came from immunoSEQ multiplex PCR; TCRdb stores just in-frame clones and leaves some out. Of approximately 460,000 clones in the sample, about 88% were seen once. This TCR was recovered from a man aged 18 to 35 with COVID-19, enrolled during active disease. The sample taken for sequencing was peripheral blood. This rearrangement joins TRBV19 to TRBJ1-2; tentatively, D is TRBD1 (6 bases). The CDR3 reads CASTSGVDYGYTF. CDR3 nucleotides: TGTGCCAGTACCTCAGGGGTGGACTATGGCTACACCTTC.